The rows below give T cell receptor beta chains drawn from one sample of a study of post-analysis software for immune sequencing data. TCRdb re-called the PCR reads through MiXCR, storing one row per CDR3 protein. This sample has about 540,000 distinct CDR3 sequences, with 30% to 40% found just once. The sequencing sample was made of blood. The receptors derive from a girl aged 2 to 17 with multiple sclerosis. Each CDR3 is given without its conserved first and last residue. The D gene is left open where the match is weak.

cdr3_aa: ASRPLTGVTSGANVLT
v_call: TRBV5-1
d_call: TRBD1
j_call: TRBJ2-6

cdr3_aa: ASSEYIRGTSGGPNYNEQF
v_call: TRBV25-1
d_call: TRBD2
j_call: TRBJ2-1

cdr3_aa: ASSSDSSYGYT
v_call: TRBV11-2
d_call: -
j_call: TRBJ1-2

cdr3_aa: SVPWGARVETQY
v_call: TRBV29-1
d_call: -
j_call: TRBJ2-5

cdr3_aa: ASSRTVGGLSYNEQF
v_call: TRBV27
d_call: TRBD1
j_call: TRBJ2-1

cdr3_aa: ASSQELPDTQY
v_call: TRBV3-1
d_call: -
j_call: TRBJ2-3

cdr3_aa: ASSIPGQEQF
v_call: TRBV7-8
d_call: -
j_call: TRBJ2-1

cdr3_aa: ASTYYPGRETQY
v_call: TRBV5-5
d_call: -
j_call: TRBJ2-5

cdr3_aa: ASSQAGGTDTQY
v_call: TRBV4-1
d_call: -
j_call: TRBJ2-3

cdr3_aa: ASSLGGLHYEQY
v_call: TRBV7-9
d_call: -
j_call: TRBJ2-7

cdr3_aa: ASSTQQGGYEQY
v_call: TRBV7-2
d_call: -
j_call: TRBJ2-7

cdr3_aa: ASSFSGEISYEQY
v_call: TRBV7-2
d_call: TRBD2
j_call: TRBJ2-7

cdr3_aa: ASSYFGRTSNYGYT
v_call: TRBV6-5
d_call: -
j_call: TRBJ1-2

cdr3_aa: ASSQDSAGHPNYGYT
v_call: TRBV4-1
d_call: -
j_call: TRBJ1-2

cdr3_aa: AIKDSTQETQY
v_call: TRBV24-1
d_call: -
j_call: TRBJ2-5

cdr3_aa: ASSRTLSQGITSTDTQY
v_call: TRBV3-1
d_call: TRBD1
j_call: TRBJ2-3

cdr3_aa: ASSLALGGEAF
v_call: TRBV7-9
d_call: -
j_call: TRBJ1-1

cdr3_aa: ASSLYLGGGYEQY
v_call: TRBV5-1
d_call: -
j_call: -

cdr3_aa: ATSAGRPSGGETQY
v_call: TRBV24-1
d_call: TRBD2
j_call: -

cdr3_aa: ASSLGSVGTAPHLRSYEQY
v_call: TRBV11-1
d_call: TRBD1
j_call: TRBJ2-7

cdr3_aa: ASSESGVADNEQF
v_call: TRBV25-1
d_call: -
j_call: TRBJ2-1

cdr3_aa: ASSPGGGSQETQY
v_call: TRBV5-1
d_call: -
j_call: TRBJ2-5

cdr3_aa: ASSYFDGGEVEQF
v_call: TRBV6-5
d_call: -
j_call: TRBJ2-1

cdr3_aa: ASSLAAGVSSYEQY
v_call: TRBV5-6
d_call: -
j_call: TRBJ2-7

cdr3_aa: ASREPPNTEAF
v_call: TRBV10-2
d_call: -
j_call: TRBJ1-1

cdr3_aa: ASSLVGQGLVNEQF
v_call: TRBV5-6
d_call: TRBD1
j_call: TRBJ2-1

cdr3_aa: ASSLTSGEETQY
v_call: TRBV5-1
d_call: TRBD2
j_call: TRBJ2-5

cdr3_aa: TSLWGAQY
v_call: TRBV29-1
d_call: -
j_call: TRBJ2-3

cdr3_aa: ASSLDTTGGYT
v_call: TRBV5-1
d_call: -
j_call: TRBJ1-2

cdr3_aa: ASSQGGGYGYT
v_call: TRBV7-2
d_call: TRBD1
j_call: TRBJ1-2

cdr3_aa: ATSRDGGARNEQF
v_call: TRBV15
d_call: TRBD2
j_call: TRBJ2-1

cdr3_aa: SQGGPTGTQY
v_call: TRBV29-1
d_call: -
j_call: TRBJ2-3

cdr3_aa: SARREGLAGREQY
v_call: TRBV20-1
d_call: TRBD2
j_call: TRBJ2-7

cdr3_aa: ASKVTSGGLTDTQY
v_call: TRBV2
d_call: TRBD2
j_call: TRBJ2-3